This T cell receptor (beta chain) was identified during a study of T cells in Graves' hyperthyroidism and ophthalmopathy. Regarding the study as a whole: Stable hyperthyroidism was separated from ophthalmopathy by a model based on 13 V-J features. The model predicted ophthalmopathy a median approximately seven months before onset.

Ten or more counts support this clonotype. Its target is unknown. V was clipped by 7 bases and J by 1 base, with 10 bases between them. The CDR3 runs 13 residues. Amplification of TCR beta CDR3 regions was performed using RNA transcripts as template. RT-PCR in the first round (using the HTBI primer set) targeted the TCR CDR3. TCRdb reprocessed the multiplex PCR reads via MiXCR and lists one record per CDR3 protein. The sample shows about 300,000 distinct CDR3 sequences, around a fifth of them seen only once. About 10 ml fresh peripheral blood yielded the PBMCs. The chain links TRBV12-3 or TRBV12-4 to TRBJ1-1; D unclear. This receptor was obtained from a man between 50 and 59 years old with Graves' ophthalmopathy. The sequenced material came from blood. CDR3 protein: CASTLWGNTEAFF. For the CDR3, the DNA is TGTGCCAGCACCCTCTGGGGGAACACTGAAGCTTTCTTT.